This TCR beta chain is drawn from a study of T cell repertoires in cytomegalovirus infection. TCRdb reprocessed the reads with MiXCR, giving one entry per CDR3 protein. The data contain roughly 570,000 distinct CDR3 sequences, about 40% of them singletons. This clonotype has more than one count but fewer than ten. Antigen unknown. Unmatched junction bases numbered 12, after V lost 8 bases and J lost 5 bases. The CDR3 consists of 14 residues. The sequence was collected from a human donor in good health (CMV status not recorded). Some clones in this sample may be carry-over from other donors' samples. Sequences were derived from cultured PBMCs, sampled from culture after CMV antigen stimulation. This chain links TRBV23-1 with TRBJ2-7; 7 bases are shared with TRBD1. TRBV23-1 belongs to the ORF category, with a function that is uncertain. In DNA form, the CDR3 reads TGCGCCAGCGAAGATCGACAGGGTGGGCACGAGCAGTACTTC. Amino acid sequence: CASEDRQGGHEQYF.